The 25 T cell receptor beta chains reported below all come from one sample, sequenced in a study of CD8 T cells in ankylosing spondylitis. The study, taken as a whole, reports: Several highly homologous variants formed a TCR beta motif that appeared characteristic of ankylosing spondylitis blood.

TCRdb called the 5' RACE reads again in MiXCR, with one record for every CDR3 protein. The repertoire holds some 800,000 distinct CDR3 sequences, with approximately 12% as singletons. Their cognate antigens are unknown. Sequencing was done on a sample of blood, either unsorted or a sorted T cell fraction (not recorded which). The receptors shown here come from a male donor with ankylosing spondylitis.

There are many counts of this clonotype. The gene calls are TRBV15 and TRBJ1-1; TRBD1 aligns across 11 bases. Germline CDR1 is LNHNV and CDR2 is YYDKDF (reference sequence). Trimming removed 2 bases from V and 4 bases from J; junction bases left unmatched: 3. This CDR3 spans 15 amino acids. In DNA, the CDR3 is TGTGCCACCAGCAGATGGGACAGGGGGACCACTGAAGCTTTCTTT. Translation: CATSRWDRGTTEAFF. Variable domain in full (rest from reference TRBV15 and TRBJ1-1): DAMVIQNPRYQVTQFGKPVTLSCSQTLNHNVMYWYQQKSSQAPKLLFHYYDKDFNNEADTPDNFQSRRPNTSFCFLDIRSPGLGDTAMYLCATSRWDRGTTEAFFGQGTRLTVV.

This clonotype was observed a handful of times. The CDR3 region has the DNA TGCGCCAGCAGCCTTACAGAATTCACCGGGGAGCTGTTTTTT. Its translation: CASSLTEFTGELFF. The chain combines TRBV5-1 with TRBJ2-2; D gene ambiguous. The ends were cut back, 4 bases at V and 4 bases at J, with 11 bases in the middle. There are 14 residues in the CDR3. Germline CDR1 is SGHRS and CDR2 is YFSETQ. The full variable domain, in which reference TRBV5-1 and TRBJ2-2 provide the parts outside the CDR3, is KAGVTQTPRYLIKTRGQQVTLSCSPISGHRSVSWYQQTPGQGLQFLFEYFSETQRNKGNFPGRFSGRQFSNSRSEMNVSTLELGDSALYLCASSLTEFTGELFFGEGSRLTVL.

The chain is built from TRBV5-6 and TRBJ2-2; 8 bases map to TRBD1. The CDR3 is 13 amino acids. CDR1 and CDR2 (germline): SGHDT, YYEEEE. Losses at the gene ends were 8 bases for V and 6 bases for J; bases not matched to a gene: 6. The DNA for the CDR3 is TGTGCCAGGGGTCCCAGGGGGCCCGGGGAGCTGTTTTTT. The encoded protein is CARGPRGPGELFF.

The CDR3 DNA reads TGTGCCACCATGGGGTCTATTAGCAATCAGCCCCAGCATTTT. Amino acid sequence: CATMGSISNQPQHF. J is TRBJ1-5 and V is TRBV6-1, with unresolved D. V gave up 10 bases and J gave up 0 bases, with 13 bases separating them. Germline CDR1 is MNHNS and CDR2 is SASEGT. This CDR3 region has 14 residues.

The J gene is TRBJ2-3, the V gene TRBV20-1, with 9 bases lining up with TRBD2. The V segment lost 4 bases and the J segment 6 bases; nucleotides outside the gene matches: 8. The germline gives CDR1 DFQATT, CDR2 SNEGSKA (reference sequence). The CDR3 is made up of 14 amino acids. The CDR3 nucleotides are TGCAGTGCTATGGGACTAGCTATTACGGATACGCAGTATTTT. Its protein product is CSAMGLAITDTQYF.

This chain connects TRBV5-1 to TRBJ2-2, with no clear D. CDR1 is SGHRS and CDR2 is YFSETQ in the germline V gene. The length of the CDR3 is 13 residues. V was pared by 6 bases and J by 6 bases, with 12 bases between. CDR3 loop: CASTSLVAGELFF. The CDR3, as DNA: TGCGCCAGCACCAGCCTGGTGGCCGGGGAGCTGTTTTTT. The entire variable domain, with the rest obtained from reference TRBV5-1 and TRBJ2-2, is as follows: KAGVTQTPRYLIKTRGQQVTLSCSPISGHRSVSWYQQTPGQGLQFLFEYFSETQRNKGNFPGRFSGRQFSNSRSEMNVSTLELGDSALYLCASTSLVAGELFFGEGSRLTVL.

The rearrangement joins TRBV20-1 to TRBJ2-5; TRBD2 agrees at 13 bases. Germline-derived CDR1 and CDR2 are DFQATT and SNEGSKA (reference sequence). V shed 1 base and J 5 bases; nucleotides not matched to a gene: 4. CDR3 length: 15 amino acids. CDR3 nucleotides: TGCAGTGCTAGAGCCGGGACTAGCGGGACTGAGACCCAGTACTTC. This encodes CSARAGTSGTETQYF.

The CDR3 spells CSVELRRGSTDTQYF. In DNA form, the CDR3 reads TGCAGCGTTGAATTAAGGAGGGGGAGCACAGATACGCAGTATTTT. This chain joins TRBV29-1 and TRBJ2-3; the D gene could be TRBD1 or TRBD2 (6 bases each). The CDR3 totals 15 residues. Germline V gene data show CDR1 as SQVTM and CDR2 as ANQGSEA. V was cut by 2 bases and J by 0 bases, with 12 bases left in between.

The chain's CDR3 is CASSSVRDPIYNEQFF. DNA of the CDR3: TGTGCCAGCAGCTCTGTCCGAGACCCCATATACAATGAGCAGTTCTTC. V is TRBV14 and J is TRBJ2-1; D call uncertain. The V gene's germline CDR1 is SGHDN and CDR2 FVKESK. The CDR3 sequence is 16 residues long. Deletions cut 5 bases from V and 4 bases from J, with 18 bases between. Full variable domain (remainder filled in from reference TRBV14 and TRBJ2-1): EAGVTQFPSHSVIEKGQTVTLRCDPISGHDNLYWYRRVMGKEIKFLLHFVKESKQDESGMPNNRFLAERTGGTYSTLKVQPAELEDSGVYFCASSSVRDPIYNEQFFGPGTRLTVL.

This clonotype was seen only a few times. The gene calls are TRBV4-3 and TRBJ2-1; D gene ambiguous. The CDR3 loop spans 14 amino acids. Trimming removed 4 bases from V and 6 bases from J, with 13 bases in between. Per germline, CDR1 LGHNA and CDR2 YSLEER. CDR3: CASSPLGYPNEQFF. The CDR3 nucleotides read TGCGCCAGCAGCCCCCTAGGATACCCCAATGAGCAGTTCTTC.

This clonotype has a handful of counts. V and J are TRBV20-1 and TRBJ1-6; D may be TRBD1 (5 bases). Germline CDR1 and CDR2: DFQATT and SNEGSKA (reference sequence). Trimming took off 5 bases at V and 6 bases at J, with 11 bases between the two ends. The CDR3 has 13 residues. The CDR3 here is CSASGHLNSPLHF. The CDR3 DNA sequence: TGCAGTGCTTCTGGACACCTTAATTCACCCCTCCACTTT.

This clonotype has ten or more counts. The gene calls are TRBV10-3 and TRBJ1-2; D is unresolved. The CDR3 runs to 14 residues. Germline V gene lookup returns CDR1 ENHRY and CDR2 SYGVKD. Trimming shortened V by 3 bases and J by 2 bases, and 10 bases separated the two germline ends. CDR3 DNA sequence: TGTGCCATCAGTGACCCCTCCAGGAACTATGGCTACACCTTC. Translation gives CAISDPSRNYGYTF.

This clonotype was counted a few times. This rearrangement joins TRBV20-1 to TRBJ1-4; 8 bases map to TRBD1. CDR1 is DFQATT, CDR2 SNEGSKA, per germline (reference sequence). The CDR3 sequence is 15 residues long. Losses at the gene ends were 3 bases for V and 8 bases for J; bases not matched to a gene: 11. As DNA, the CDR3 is TGCAGTGCTAGCCGACCGGGACAGGATCCCGAAAAACTGTTTTTT. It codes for CSASRPGQDPEKLFF.

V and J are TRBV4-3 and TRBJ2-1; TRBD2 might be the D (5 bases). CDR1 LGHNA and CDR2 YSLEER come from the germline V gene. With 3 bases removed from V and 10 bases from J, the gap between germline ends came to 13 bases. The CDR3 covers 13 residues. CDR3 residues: CASSHVSRGEQFF. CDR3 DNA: TGCGCCAGCAGCCATGTGAGCCGGGGAGAGCAGTTCTTC.

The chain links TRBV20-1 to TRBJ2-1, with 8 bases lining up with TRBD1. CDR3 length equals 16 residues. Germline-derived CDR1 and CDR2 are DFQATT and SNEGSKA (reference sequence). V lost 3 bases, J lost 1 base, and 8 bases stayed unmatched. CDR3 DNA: TGCAGTGCTAGTTCCAACAGGGGGGCGTCCTACAATGAGCAGTTCTTC. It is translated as CSASSNRGASYNEQFF.

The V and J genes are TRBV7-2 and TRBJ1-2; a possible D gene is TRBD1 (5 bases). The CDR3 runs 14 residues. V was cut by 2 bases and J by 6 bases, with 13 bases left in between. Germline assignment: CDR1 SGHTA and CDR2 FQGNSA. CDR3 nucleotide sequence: TGTGCCAGCAGCTTACCCGCGGGGGGTGATGGCTACACCTTC. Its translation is CASSLPAGGDGYTF.

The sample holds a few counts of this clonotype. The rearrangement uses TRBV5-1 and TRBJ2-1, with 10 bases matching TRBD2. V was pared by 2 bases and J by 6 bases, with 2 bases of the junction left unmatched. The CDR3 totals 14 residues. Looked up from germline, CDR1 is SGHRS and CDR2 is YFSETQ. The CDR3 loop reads CASSFSSGSNEQFF. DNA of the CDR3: TGCGCCAGCAGCTTCTCTAGCGGGAGCAATGAGCAGTTCTTC.

CDR3 protein: CASSPPGGGETQYF. Written as DNA, the CDR3 is TGTGCCAGCTCACCCCCCGGAGGGGGAGAGACCCAGTACTTC. This rearrangement joins TRBV18 to TRBJ2-5; possibly TRBD1 or TRBD2 for D (6 bases each). The CDR3 has 14 amino acids. The V and J ends lost 3 bases and 4 bases respectively, with 12 bases between them. CDR1 and CDR2 (germline): KGHSH, LQKENI.

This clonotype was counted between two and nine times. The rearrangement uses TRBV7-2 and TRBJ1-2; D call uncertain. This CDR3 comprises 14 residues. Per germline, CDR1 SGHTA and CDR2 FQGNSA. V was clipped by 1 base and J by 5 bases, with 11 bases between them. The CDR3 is CASSLGSYVYGYTF. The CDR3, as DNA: TGTGCCAGCAGCTTAGGATCGTACGTATATGGCTACACCTTC.

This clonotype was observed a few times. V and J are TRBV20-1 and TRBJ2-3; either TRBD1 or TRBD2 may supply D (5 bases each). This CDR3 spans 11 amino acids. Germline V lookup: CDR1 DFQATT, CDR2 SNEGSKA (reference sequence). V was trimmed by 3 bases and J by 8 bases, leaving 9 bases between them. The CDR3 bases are TGCAGTGCTAGGTTGGGGGTTACGCAGTATTTT. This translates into CSARLGVTQYF.

The CDR3 sequence is CSATSPIQGSSYEQYF. The CDR3 DNA reads TGCAGTGCAACCTCCCCTATACAGGGGAGCTCCTACGAGCAGTACTTC. The chain carries TRBV20-1 and TRBJ2-7, with 7 bases aligning to TRBD1. The CDR3 is 16 residues long. Germline V gives CDR1 DFQATT, CDR2 SNEGSKA (reference sequence). The J segment lost 0 bases and the V segment lost 6 bases, leaving 14 bases of the junction unmatched.

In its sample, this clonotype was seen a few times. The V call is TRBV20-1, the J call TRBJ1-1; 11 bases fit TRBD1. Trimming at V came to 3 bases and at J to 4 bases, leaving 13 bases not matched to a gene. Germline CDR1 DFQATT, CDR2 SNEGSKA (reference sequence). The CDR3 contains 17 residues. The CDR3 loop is CSARGTGTGGKGTEAFF. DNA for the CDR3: TGCAGTGCTAGGGGTACCGGGACAGGGGGTAAGGGCACTGAAGCTTTCTTT.

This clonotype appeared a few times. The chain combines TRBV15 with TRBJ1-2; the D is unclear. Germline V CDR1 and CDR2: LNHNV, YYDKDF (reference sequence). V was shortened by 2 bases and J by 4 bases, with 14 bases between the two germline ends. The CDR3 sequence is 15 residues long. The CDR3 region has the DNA TGTGCCACCAGCAGATACCCCGGAGGTGGCTATGGCTACACCTTC. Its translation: CATSRYPGGGYGYTF.

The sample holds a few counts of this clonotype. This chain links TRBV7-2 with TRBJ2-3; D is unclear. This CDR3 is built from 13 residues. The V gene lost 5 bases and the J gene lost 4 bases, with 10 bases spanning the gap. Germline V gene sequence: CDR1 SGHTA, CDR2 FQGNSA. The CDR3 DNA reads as TGTGCCAGCAGCCTGGGGATGCCAGATACGCAGTATTTT. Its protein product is CASSLGMPDTQYF. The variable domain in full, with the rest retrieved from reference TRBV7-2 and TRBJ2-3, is GAGVSQSPSNKVTEKGKDVELRCDPISGHTALYWYRQSLGQGLEFLIYFQGNSAPDKSGLPSDRFSAERTGGSVSTLTIQRTQQEDSAVYLCASSLGMPDTQYFGPGTRLTVL.

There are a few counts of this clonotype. CDR3 sequence reads: CAISVLAGEYNEQFF. The DNA of the CDR3 is TGTGCCATCAGTGTACTAGCGGGGGAATACAATGAGCAGTTCTTC. This chain connects TRBV10-3 to TRBJ2-1; 11 bases match TRBD2. The germline CDR1 and CDR2 sequences are ENHRY and SYGVKD. Trimming at V came to 4 bases and at J to 4 bases, leaving 3 bases not matched to a gene. The CDR3 contains 15 residues.